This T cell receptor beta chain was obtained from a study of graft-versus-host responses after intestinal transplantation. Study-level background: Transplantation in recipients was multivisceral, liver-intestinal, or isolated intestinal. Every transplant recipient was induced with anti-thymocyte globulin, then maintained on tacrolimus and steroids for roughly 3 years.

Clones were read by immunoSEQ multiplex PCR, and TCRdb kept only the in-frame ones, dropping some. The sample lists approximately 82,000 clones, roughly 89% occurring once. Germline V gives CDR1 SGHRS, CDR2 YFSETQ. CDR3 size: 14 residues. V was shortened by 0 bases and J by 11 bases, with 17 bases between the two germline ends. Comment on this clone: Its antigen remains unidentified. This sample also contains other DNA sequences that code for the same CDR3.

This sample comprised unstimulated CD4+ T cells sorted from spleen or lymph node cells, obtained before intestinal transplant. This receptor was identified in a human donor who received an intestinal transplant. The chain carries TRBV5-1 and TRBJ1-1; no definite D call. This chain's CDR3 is CASSLDLGEFEAFF. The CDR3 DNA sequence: TGCGCCAGCAGCTTGGATCTCGGGGAGTTTGAGGCTTTCTTT.